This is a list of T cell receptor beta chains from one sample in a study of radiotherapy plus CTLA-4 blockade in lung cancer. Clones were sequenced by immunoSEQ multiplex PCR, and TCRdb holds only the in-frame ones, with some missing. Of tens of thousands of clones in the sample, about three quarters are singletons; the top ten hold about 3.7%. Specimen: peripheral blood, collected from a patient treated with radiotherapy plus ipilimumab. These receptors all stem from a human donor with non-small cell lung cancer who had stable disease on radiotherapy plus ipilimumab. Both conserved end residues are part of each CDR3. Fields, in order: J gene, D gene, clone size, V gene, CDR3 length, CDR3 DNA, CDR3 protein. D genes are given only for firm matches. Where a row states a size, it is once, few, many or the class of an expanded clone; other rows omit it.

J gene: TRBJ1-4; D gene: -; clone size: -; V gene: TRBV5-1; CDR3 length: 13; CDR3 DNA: TGCGCCAGCAGCTTGGATACAGTTGAAAAACTGTTTTTT; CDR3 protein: CASSLDTVEKLFF
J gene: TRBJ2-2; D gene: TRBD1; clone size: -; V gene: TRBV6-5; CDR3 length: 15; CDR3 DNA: TGTGCCAGCAGTTACTTGCAGGGGGCCTCGGGGGAGCTGTTTTTT; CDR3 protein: CASSYLQGASGELFF
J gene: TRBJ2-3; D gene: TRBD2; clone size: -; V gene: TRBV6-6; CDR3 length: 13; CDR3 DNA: TGTGCCAGCCAGCGGGAGGGCACAGATACGCAGTATTTT; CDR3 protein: CASQREGTDTQYF
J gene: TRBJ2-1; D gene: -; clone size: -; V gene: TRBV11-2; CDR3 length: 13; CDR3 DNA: TGTGCCAGCAGCTTAGAGTGGCAAAATGAGCAGTTCTTC; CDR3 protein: CASSLEWQNEQFF
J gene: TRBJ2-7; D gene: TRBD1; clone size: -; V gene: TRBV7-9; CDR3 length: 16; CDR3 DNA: TGTGCCAGCAGCCCCCCTCCGGGGACAGGGGATTTATGGCAGTACTTC; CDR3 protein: CASSPPPGTGDLWQYF
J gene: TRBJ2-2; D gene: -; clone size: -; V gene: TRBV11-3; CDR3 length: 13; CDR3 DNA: TGTGCCAGCAGCCCCCCCTCTACCGGGGAGCTGTTTTTT; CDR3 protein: CASSPPSTGELFF
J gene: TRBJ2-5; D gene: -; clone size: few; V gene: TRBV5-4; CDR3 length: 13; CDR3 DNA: TGTGCCAGCAGTACCGGCGGGTACGGGACCCAGTACTTC; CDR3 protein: CASSTGGYGTQYF
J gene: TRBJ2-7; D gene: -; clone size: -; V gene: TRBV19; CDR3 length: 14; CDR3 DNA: TGTGCCAGTAGTCTCGCAGCGGCCACCTACGAGCAGTACTTC; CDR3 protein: CASSLAAATYEQYF
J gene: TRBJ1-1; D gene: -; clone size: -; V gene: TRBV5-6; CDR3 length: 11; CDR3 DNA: TGTGCCAGCAGCTTACAGAGTGAAGCTTTCTTT; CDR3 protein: CASSLQSEAFF
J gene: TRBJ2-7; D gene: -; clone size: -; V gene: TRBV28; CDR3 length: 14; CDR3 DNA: TGTGCCAGCAGTAGGACCGCCCCTAACGGTGCGCAGTACTTC; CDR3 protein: CASSRTAPNGAQYF
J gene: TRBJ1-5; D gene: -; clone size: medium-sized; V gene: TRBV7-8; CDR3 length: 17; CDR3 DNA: TGTGCCAGCAGCTTAGGGAAAGGATCCTCCTCCAATCAGCCCCAGCATTTT; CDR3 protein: CASSLGKGSSSNQPQHF
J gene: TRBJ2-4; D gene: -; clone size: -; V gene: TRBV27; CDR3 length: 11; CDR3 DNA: TGTGCCAGCAGCTCGGGACGGATACAGTACTTC; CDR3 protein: CASSSGRIQYF
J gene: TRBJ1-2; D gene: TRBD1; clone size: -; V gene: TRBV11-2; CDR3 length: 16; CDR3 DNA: TGTGCCAGCAGCTTGGAACCGGGACAGACTAACTATGGCTACACCTTC; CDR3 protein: CASSLEPGQTNYGYTF
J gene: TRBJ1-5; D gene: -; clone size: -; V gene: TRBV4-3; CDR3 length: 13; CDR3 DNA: TGCGCCAGCAGCCCTACCAGGGGTCAGCCCCAGCATTTT; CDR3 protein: CASSPTRGQPQHF
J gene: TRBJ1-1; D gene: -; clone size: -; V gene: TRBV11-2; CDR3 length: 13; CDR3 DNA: TGTGCCAGCAGAGTCAAGATGAACACTGAAGCTTTCTTT; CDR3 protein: CASRVKMNTEAFF
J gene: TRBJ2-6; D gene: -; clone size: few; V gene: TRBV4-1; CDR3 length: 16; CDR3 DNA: TGCGCCAGCAGCCAAGGTCCAGGGGCTGGGGCCAACGTCCTGACTTTC; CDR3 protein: CASSQGPGAGANVLTF
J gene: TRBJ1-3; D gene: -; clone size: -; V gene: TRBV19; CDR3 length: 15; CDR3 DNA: TGTGCCAGTACCCATGTCCAGGGTCGTGGAAACACCATATATTTT; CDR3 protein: CASTHVQGRGNTIYF
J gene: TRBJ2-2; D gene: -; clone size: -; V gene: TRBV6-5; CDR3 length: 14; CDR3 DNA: TGTGCCAGCAGCAGACAAAGGGCCACCGGGGAGCTGTTTTTT; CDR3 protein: CASSRQRATGELFF